A selection of T cell receptor beta chains follows, all from one sample in a study of T cells in Graves' hyperthyroidism and ophthalmopathy. One entry per CDR3 protein, called by TCRdb with MiXCR from the multiplex PCR reads. The sample contains some 370,000 distinct CDR3 sequences, over 12% of which appear only once. Sequencing input: blood. The receptors stem from a man in his fifties with Graves' ophthalmopathy. The CDR3 runs from the conserved cysteine through the conserved F or W. The order of the fields is CDR3 DNA, CDR3 protein, J gene, CDR3 length, D gene, V gene, clone size. D genes are given only for firm matches. Size is omitted from some rows. Given values are once, few, many or a class for expanded clones.

DNA: TGTGCCAGCGCAGGGGGGACAGGGCGGGACTCTAACTATGGCTACACCTTC
CDR3: CASAGGTGRDSNYGYTF
J: TRBJ1-2
length: 17
D: TRBD1
V: TRBV2
size: few

DNA: TGTGCCAGCACTCCCCTAGGGACCGGGGAGCTGTTTTTT
CDR3: CASTPLGTGELFF
J: TRBJ2-2
length: 13
D: .
V: TRBV12-3/TRBV12-4
size: few

DNA: TGCGCCAGCAGCCCACAACTACTCCTAGGCGTTCAAGAGACCCAGTACTTC
CDR3: CASSPQLLLGVQETQYF
J: TRBJ2-5
length: 17
D: .
V: TRBV5-1
size: few

DNA: TGTGCCAGCAGCCCGACTATACTAGCGGGAGGGCCCTCGAGTGAGCAGTTCTTC
CDR3: CASSPTILAGGPSSEQFF
J: TRBJ2-1
length: 18
D: TRBD2
V: TRBV5-8
size: few

DNA: TGTGCCAGCAGCTCGGGACAGGGAGATCAGCCCCAGCATTTT
CDR3: CASSSGQGDQPQHF
J: TRBJ1-5
length: 14
D: TRBD1
V: TRBV11-1
size: many

DNA: TGCAGCGTTGTATCACAGGGGGCCACTGAAGCTTTCTTT
CDR3: CSVVSQGATEAFF
J: TRBJ1-1
length: 13
D: TRBD1
V: TRBV29-1
size: .

DNA: TGTGCCAGCAGCTTGCTGGACAGTCGAATCTCGGTCGAGCAGTACTTC
CDR3: CASSLLDSRISVEQYF
J: TRBJ2-7
length: 16
D: .
V: TRBV5-6
size: few

DNA: TGCAGTGCAACTAGGGGGGCGGGAGTGGCCGGGGAGCTGTTTTTT
CDR3: CSATRGAGVAGELFF
J: TRBJ2-2
length: 15
D: .
V: TRBV20-1
size: many

DNA: TGTGCCAGCAGCCAAACGGGTATTGCGGGAGGGCCCAACGAGCAGTACTTC
CDR3: CASSQTGIAGGPNEQYF
J: TRBJ2-7
length: 17
D: TRBD2
V: TRBV3-1
size: .

DNA: TGTGCCAGCAGCAGAGACGGAACAGGTGGCTACACCTTC
CDR3: CASSRDGTGGYTF
J: TRBJ1-2
length: 13
D: .
V: TRBV7-9
size: .

DNA: TGTGCCAGCTCACCGGTACAGGGATCCAACACCATATATTTT
CDR3: CASSPVQGSNTIYF
J: TRBJ1-3
length: 14
D: .
V: TRBV18
size: .

DNA: TGTGCCAGCAGCGTCCGGACAGGGGGCGAAGAGACCCAGTACTTC
CDR3: CASSVRTGGEETQYF
J: TRBJ2-5
length: 15
D: TRBD1
V: TRBV11-1
size: many

DNA: TGTGCCAGCAGCCAAGGGACAGGAGTAAAAAACATTCAGTACTTC
CDR3: CASSQGTGVKNIQYF
J: TRBJ2-4
length: 15
D: TRBD1
V: TRBV3-1
size: many

DNA: TGTGCCACGAAAAGGGGGGGGCGAACAGATACGCAGTATTTT
CDR3: CATKRGGRTDTQYF
J: TRBJ2-3
length: 14
D: .
V: TRBV19
size: many

DNA: TGTGCCACCAGCCGGGACAAGAACTATGGCTACACCTTC
CDR3: CATSRDKNYGYTF
J: TRBJ1-2
length: 13
D: .
V: TRBV15
size: .

DNA: TGTGCCAGCAGCCAAGAGGACAGGGCCATTTGGAACTATGGCTACACCTTC
CDR3: CASSQEDRAIWNYGYTF
J: TRBJ1-2
length: 17
D: TRBD1
V: TRBV4-2
size: few

DNA: TGTGCCAGCAGTAGGGACGGGGGCAGAGCTTTCTTT
CDR3: CASSRDGGRAFF
J: TRBJ1-1
length: 12
D: .
V: TRBV12-3/TRBV12-4
size: many

DNA: TGTGCCAGCAGAGAGGGGTATGGCTACACCTTC
CDR3: CASREGYGYTF
J: TRBJ1-2
length: 11
D: .
V: TRBV6-1
size: many

DNA: TGCGCCAGCAGCTTGGGTCGGACTAGCGGGAACTACAATGAGCAGTTCTTC
CDR3: CASSLGRTSGNYNEQFF
J: TRBJ2-1
length: 17
D: TRBD2
V: TRBV5-1
size: .

DNA: TGTGCCACCAAGGGGAGCTCCTACGAGCAGTACTTC
CDR3: CATKGSSYEQYF
J: TRBJ2-7
length: 12
D: .
V: TRBV10-3
size: few

DNA: TGCAGCGCCGCAGACAAACGGTCCACTGAAGCTTTCTTT
CDR3: CSAADKRSTEAFF
J: TRBJ1-1
length: 13
D: .
V: TRBV29-1
size: .

DNA: TGCAGTGCTAGAGGAAGTGGGGACAGGGAATACGGGCAGTTCTTC
CDR3: CSARGSGDREYGQFF
J: TRBJ2-1
length: 15
D: TRBD1
V: TRBV20-1
size: many

DNA: TGTGCCAGCAGTGTGGGACTAGCGGGAGTTAATGAGCAGTTCTTC
CDR3: CASSVGLAGVNEQFF
J: TRBJ2-1
length: 15
D: TRBD2
V: TRBV27
size: .

DNA: TGTGCCAGCTCACCCGGGATCCGTACTAGATTCCCCTACGAGCAGTACTTC
CDR3: CASSPGIRTRFPYEQYF
J: TRBJ2-7
length: 17
D: .
V: TRBV18
size: .

DNA: TGTGCCAGCAGCTTATTCGGGACAGCAAGTACGGGGGAGCTGTTTTTT
CDR3: CASSLFGTASTGELFF
J: TRBJ2-2
length: 16
D: TRBD1
V: TRBV7-2
size: many

DNA: TGTGCCAGCAGTTTACGGGAACTGAGTTCTCATGAGCAGTACTTC
CDR3: CASSLRELSSHEQYF
J: TRBJ2-7
length: 15
D: .
V: TRBV12-3/TRBV12-4
size: few

DNA: TGTGCCAGCTCAACGGGAGTAAACGGAAATGGCTACACCTTC
CDR3: CASSTGVNGNGYTF
J: TRBJ1-2
length: 14
D: .
V: TRBV18
size: many

DNA: TGTGCCAGCAGCTTGGGAACAGGACAGGGAGAAGCTTTCTTT
CDR3: CASSLGTGQGEAFF
J: TRBJ1-1
length: 14
D: TRBD1
V: TRBV7-8
size: many

DNA: TGTGCCGTAATCAGGGCTAGCGGGGTGAACTATGGCTACACCTTC
CDR3: CAVIRASGVNYGYTF
J: TRBJ1-2
length: 15
D: .
V: TRBV12-3/TRBV12-4
size: many

DNA: TGTGCCAGCAGCCCCGGTGGTTCGGAAACTGAAGCTTTCTTT
CDR3: CASSPGGSETEAFF
J: TRBJ1-1
length: 14
D: .
V: TRBV11-2
size: many

DNA: TGTGCCAGCAGTTATGGAGGGGATTACGAGACCCAGTACTTC
CDR3: CASSYGGDYETQYF
J: TRBJ2-5
length: 14
D: .
V: TRBV28
size: many

DNA: TGTGCCATCGGGGCAGGGATCGATGAGCAGTTCTTC
CDR3: CAIGAGIDEQFF
J: TRBJ2-1
length: 12
D: .
V: TRBV10-3
size: .

DNA: TGTGCCAGCAGCCCGACAGGGCTTGGTGCACCCCTCCACTTT
CDR3: CASSPTGLGAPLHF
J: TRBJ1-6
length: 14
D: TRBD1
V: TRBV9
size: many

DNA: TGTGCCAGCAGTGAAGCGGCTAGCGGGAGTCCCTACGAGCAGTACTTC
CDR3: CASSEAASGSPYEQYF
J: TRBJ2-7
length: 16
D: TRBD2
V: TRBV6-1
size: many

DNA: TGTGCCAGCAGCCCCCAGGGGGGAATGGGAAACACTGAAGCTTTCTTT
CDR3: CASSPQGGMGNTEAFF
J: TRBJ1-1
length: 16
D: TRBD1
V: TRBV9
size: many

DNA: TGTGCCAGCAGTCCCCACTCCGGGACTAGCTACGAGCAGTACTTC
CDR3: CASSPHSGTSYEQYF
J: TRBJ2-7
length: 15
D: TRBD2
V: TRBV28
size: .

DNA: TGTGCCAGCTCATTGGATCTAGCCTCCAATGAGCAGTTCTTC
CDR3: CASSLDLASNEQFF
J: TRBJ2-1
length: 14
D: .
V: TRBV18
size: many